These 26 T cell receptor beta chains share one sample of origin, sequenced in a study of beta chain features in type 1 diabetes listed by TCRdb under 2018. Summary of the overall study and its limitations: In all four CD4+ subsets, TCRB CDR3 length was moderately but significantly shorter in type 1 diabetes patients.

Their cognate antigens are unknown. Libraries were built with the immunoSEQ multiplex PCR assay. The High Capacity cDNA Reverse Transcription Kit was used to reverse transcribe all of the isolated RNA, meaning that expressed TCRB transcripts were what got sequenced. The table comes from immuneACCESS by way of TCRdb, which keeps in-frame sequences with V and J called. Part of the clones is missing from these tables; in studies checked, under half for an unresolved V gene and the rest for unknown reasons. Here the sample has 240,000 or so clones; roughly 13% occur a single time. Clones ranked in the top ten supply roughly 0.02% of the sample. Sequencing used naive CD4+ T cells from blood. In light of the paper, this sample's cell subset or site label describes: true naive CD4+ T cells. These receptors were taken from a young man with type 1 diabetes.

The sample holds a few counts of this clone. The chain uses TRBV10-2 and TRBJ2-5, with 7 bases identical to TRBD1. The CDR3 runs 14 residues. Trimming removed 3 bases from V and 3 bases from J; junction bases left unmatched: 4. In germline, CDR1 is WSHSY, CDR2 SAAADI. The CDR3 DNA follows: TGCGCCAGCAGTGAAAGACAGGGAGAAGAGACCCAGTACTTC. It codes for CASSERQGEETQYF.

This chain links TRBV7-2 with TRBJ1-5; the match to TRBD1 covers 7 bases. The CDR3 is 15 residues long. Germline assignment: CDR1 SGHTA and CDR2 FQGNSA. Trimming removed 5 bases from V and 4 bases from J; junction bases left unmatched: 8. The DNA of the CDR3 is TGTGCCAGCAGCGTCGACAGGGCTGGGAATCAGCCCCAGCATTTT. Protein sequence: CASSVDRAGNQPQHF.

The J gene is TRBJ1-1, the V gene TRBV2; the D gene is possibly TRBD1 (5 bases). Trimming shortened V by 1 base and J by 4 bases, and 13 bases separated the two germline ends. CDR1 and CDR2 (germline): SNHLY, FYNNEI. The CDR3 is 15 residues long. The DNA of the CDR3 is TGTGCCAGCAGTGAAGAAGTCCCGGGGGTCACTGAAGCTTTCTTT. Translating it yields CASSEEVPGVTEAFF.

This clone was recorded a few times. The chain carries TRBV9 and TRBJ1-1; 8 bases are a match to TRBD1. This CDR3 is built from 15 residues. Germline CDR1 reads SGDLS; CDR2 reads YYNGEE. V shed 3 bases, J shed 0 bases, and the junction held 4 bases outside the gene matches. The CDR3 is CASSADRGLNTEAFF. In nucleotides, the CDR3 is TGTGCCAGCAGCGCTGACAGGGGACTGAACACTGAAGCTTTCTTT.

The genes are TRBV25-1 and TRBJ2-7; D not certain. Germline loops: CDR1 MGHDK, CDR2 SYGVNS. Deletions cut 8 bases from V and 2 bases from J, with 7 bases between. The CDR3 runs to 11 residues. DNA for the CDR3: TGTGCCAGCGTCCAGGCCTACGAGCAGTACTTC. Protein product: CASVQAYEQYF.

The chain couples TRBV27 to TRBJ1-5; D gene ambiguous. Trimming cost V 5 bases and J 6 bases, with 11 bases left between them. The CDR3 is 13 amino acids. CDR1 MNHEY and CDR2 SMNVEV come from the germline V gene (reference sequence). The DNA of the CDR3 is TGTGCCAGCAGTCCAATACGCGGTCAGCCCCAGCATTTT. It specifies CASSPIRGQPQHF.

This clone was seen more than once but under ten times. CDR3 coding DNA: TGTGCCAGTAGTAAGACAGGGGGCCTCTACAATGAGCAGTTCTTC. Translated, it gives CASSKTGGLYNEQFF. The chain recombines TRBV19 with TRBJ2-1, with TRBD1 matching over 10 bases. There are 15 residues in the CDR3. Germline-derived CDR1 and CDR2 are LNHDA and SQIVND (reference sequence). The J segment lost 3 bases and the V segment lost 4 bases, leaving 3 bases of the junction unmatched. The entire variable domain, with the rest obtained from reference TRBV19 and TRBJ2-1, is as follows: DGGITQSPKYLFRKEGQNVTLSCEQNLNHDAMYWYRQDPGQGLRLIYYSQIVNDFQKGDIAEGYSVSREKKESFPLTVTSAQKNPTAFYLCASSKTGGLYNEQFFGPGTRLTVL.

This clone appeared a few times. The chain couples TRBV4-1 to TRBJ2-5; D perhaps matches TRBD1 (5 bases). This CDR3 has 14 amino acids. Per germline, CDR1 MGHRA and CDR2 YSYEKL. V lost 4 bases to trimming and J lost 1 base, with 10 bases between them. As DNA, the CDR3 is TGCGCCAGCAGCCGCCAGGGTAGCCAAGAGACCCAGTACTTC. Its translation: CASSRQGSQETQYF.

The chain joins TRBV6-1 to TRBJ1-2; tentatively, D is TRBD1 (5 bases). Trimming shortened V by 4 bases and J by 1 base, and 10 bases separated the two germline ends. CDR3 length equals 14 residues. CDR1 is MNHNS, CDR2 SASEGT, per germline. The CDR3 loop is CASSAGMDNYGYTF. CDR3 DNA: TGTGCCAGCAGTGCAGGGATGGATAACTATGGCTACACCTTC.

This clone has a handful of counts. The chain combines TRBV19 with TRBJ2-6; 7 bases line up with TRBD1. This CDR3 comprises 16 residues. Per the germline V gene, CDR1 is LNHDA and CDR2 is SQIVND (reference sequence). Trimming at V came to 5 bases and at J to 2 bases, leaving 6 bases not matched to a gene. The DNA of the CDR3 is TGTGCCAGTAGTCTCCCACAGGGGACTGGGGCCAACGTCCTGACTTTC. It translates to CASSLPQGTGANVLTF.

In its sample, this clone was seen a few times. This chain connects TRBV15 to TRBJ2-1, with a possible D match to TRBD1 (5 bases). The CDR3 runs 12 residues. With 2 bases removed from V and 7 bases from J, the gap between germline ends came to 6 bases. Germline V gene lookup returns CDR1 LNHNV and CDR2 YYDKDF (reference sequence). In DNA, the CDR3 is TGTGCCACCAGCAGACAGGGTAATGAGCAGTTCTTC. Residues: CATSRQGNEQFF. Variable domain in full (rest from reference TRBV15 and TRBJ2-1): DAMVIQNPRYQVTQFGKPVTLSCSQTLNHNVMYWYQQKSSQAPKLLFHYYDKDFNNEADTPDNFQSRRPNTSFCFLDIRSPGLGDTAMYLCATSRQGNEQFFGPGTRLTVL.

V and J are TRBV5-1 and TRBJ2-5, with unresolved D. The CDR3 is 15 amino acids. V was pared by 2 bases and J by 5 bases, with 16 bases between. In germline, CDR1 is SGHRS, CDR2 YFSETQ. CDR3 in amino acids: CASSFGGFERETQYF. Here the CDR3 DNA reads TGCGCCAGCAGCTTCGGCGGATTTGAACGCGAGACCCAGTACTTC.

V and J are TRBV18 and TRBJ2-5, with D possibly matching TRBD2 (6 bases). V was trimmed by 3 bases and J by 1 base, leaving 12 bases between them. The length of the CDR3 is 15 residues. CDR1 is KGHSH, CDR2 LQKENI, per germline. The CDR3 loop is CASSPSAGSQETQYF. CDR3 bases: TGTGCCAGCTCACCGTCGGCGGGGAGCCAAGAGACCCAGTACTTC.

The gene calls are TRBV29-1 and TRBJ2-3; D is perhaps TRBD2 (5 bases). Trimming shortened V by 7 bases and J by 3 bases, and 11 bases separated the two germline ends. Germline values: CDR1 SQVTM, CDR2 ANQGSEA. The CDR3 covers 12 residues. CDR3 coding DNA: TGCAGCGGGGGTAGCGTGACAGATACGCAGTATTTT. This translates into CSGGSVTDTQYF.

V and J are TRBV5-4 and TRBJ2-5; possible D gene TRBD2, 7 bases. V lost 2 bases and J lost 2, with 10 bases in between. Germline V gene lookup returns CDR1 SGHNT and CDR2 YYREEE (reference sequence). This CDR3 contains 14 residues. As DNA, the CDR3 is TGTGCCAGCAGCTTCGCGGGGGCTCAAGAGACCCAGTACTTC. Translation gives CASSFAGAQETQYF.

The chain carries TRBV5-4 and TRBJ1-2, with TRBD1 identical over 8 bases. Trimming removed 4 bases from V and 0 bases from J; junction bases left unmatched: 5. Germline assignment: CDR1 SGHNT and CDR2 YYREEE (reference sequence). The CDR3 runs 15 residues. CDR3: CASSGMTGANYGYTF. The CDR3 DNA reads TGTGCCAGCAGCGGAATGACAGGGGCTAACTATGGCTACACCTTC.

This clone was observed a few times. The chain carries TRBV6-6 and TRBJ2-3; 10 bases are a match to TRBD2. This CDR3 has 16 amino acids. Germline V gene lookup returns CDR1 MNHNY and CDR2 SVGAGI (reference sequence). V dropped 8 bases and J dropped 6; count of bases not matched to a gene: 14. CDR3 coding DNA: TGTGCCAGCCGCTTGGGGCTAGCGGGGGCGGGGGATACGCAGTATTTT. Encoded protein: CASRLGLAGAGDTQYF.

The chain links TRBV4-1 to TRBJ2-1; 8 bases are shared with TRBD2. The CDR3 is made up of 14 amino acids. Germline-derived CDR1 and CDR2 are MGHRA and YSYEKL. The trim removed 6 bases at V and 7 bases at J, leaving 8 bases unmatched. CDR3 residues: CASRPSGSRNEQFF. The CDR3 nucleotides are TGCGCCAGCAGACCGAGCGGGAGTAGAAATGAGCAGTTCTTC.

A few counts support this clone. The CDR3 DNA follows: TGTGCCAGCAGCCAAGAAGTGAAGGTAGGGCTAGCGGGAGGTGGGACCGGGGAGCTGTTTTTT. It is translated as CASSQEVKVGLAGGGTGELFF. The chain is built from TRBV4-2 and TRBJ2-2; 11 bases fit TRBD2. This CDR3 has 21 residues. J was trimmed by 5 bases and V by 0 bases; bases with no gene match: 17. Germline values: CDR1 LGHNA, CDR2 YNFKEQ.

This clone was observed a handful of times. The chain joins TRBV7-2 to TRBJ2-7; TRBD1 agrees at 10 bases. V was clipped by 4 bases and J by 6 bases; unmatched bases: 9. The CDR3 extends over 15 amino acids. Germline CDR1 SGHTA, CDR2 FQGNSA. CDR3 bases: TGTGCCAGCAGCTCAAGCGGAGACAGGGGGCGCGAGCAGTACTTC. Its protein product is CASSSSGDRGREQYF.

This clone showed up just a few times. The chain has TRBV29-1 and TRBJ2-5, with D possibly being TRBD1 (6 bases). V lost 6 bases and J lost 5, with 13 bases in between. Germline lookup yields CDR1 SQVTM and CDR2 ANQGSEA. The CDR3 totals 12 residues. The CDR3 region is CSVVRGSETQYF. DNA for the CDR3: TGCAGCGTCGTCAGGGGTTCGGAGACCCAGTACTTC. The entire variable domain, with the rest obtained from reference TRBV29-1 and TRBJ2-5, is as follows: SAVISQKPSRDICQRGTSLTIQCQVDSQVTMMFWYRQQPGQSLTLIATANQGSEATYESGFVIDKFPISRPNLTFSTLTVSNMSPEDSSIYLCSVVRGSETQYFGPGTRLLVL.

In nucleotides, the CDR3 is TGTGCCACCAGCAGGGGACAGGGGACTGGCGGCTACACCTTC. Encoded protein: CATSRGQGTGGYTF. This chain connects TRBV15 to TRBJ1-2; TRBD1 matches 10 bases. Germline trimming cut 3 bases from V and 8 bases from J; bases unmatched to any gene: 6. Germline V lookup: CDR1 LNHNV, CDR2 YYDKDF (reference sequence). The CDR3 totals 14 residues.

This clone has more than one count but fewer than ten. The genes are TRBV6-5 and TRBJ1-1; D perhaps matches TRBD1 (6 bases). The V gene lost 2 bases and the J gene lost 3 bases, with 10 bases spanning the gap. The CDR3 runs to 14 residues. In germline, CDR1 is MNHEY, CDR2 SVGAGI. The CDR3 bases are TGTGCCAGCAGTTACGGGGGCACGGACACTGAAGCTTTCTTT. Its translation: CASSYGGTDTEAFF.

V is TRBV6-5 and J is TRBJ1-1; 7 nucleotides match TRBD1. The V and J ends lost 5 bases and 5 bases, in that order; junction bases with no gene match: 8. Germline assignment: CDR1 MNHEY and CDR2 SVGAGI. CDR3 length: 14 residues. In nucleotides, the CDR3 is TGTGCCAGCAGTCGTGACAGGGCGGAAACTGAAGCTTTCTTT. It translates to CASSRDRAETEAFF.

This chain's CDR3 is CASTQDPSGSYEQYF. The CDR3 region has the DNA TGTGCCAGCACACAAGATCCTAGCGGTTCCTACGAGCAGTACTTC. The chain uses TRBV7-2 and TRBJ2-5; 7 nucleotides line up with TRBD2. The J call is doubtful: the DNA matches TRBJ2-7 better. The CDR3 contains 15 residues. Germline loops: CDR1 SGHTA, CDR2 FQGNSA.

The chain uses TRBV5-1 and TRBJ2-1; 10 bases match TRBD2. The CDR3 contains 16 residues. In germline, CDR1 is SGHRS, CDR2 YFSETQ. The junction had 7 bases not matched to a gene; V was cut back by 0 bases and J by 7 bases. Here the CDR3 DNA reads TGCGCCAGCAGCTTGGGGAGCGGGAGGGCCTCTAATGAGCAGTTCTTC. Encoded protein: CASSLGSGRASNEQFF. Full variable domain (remainder filled in from reference TRBV5-1 and TRBJ2-1): KAGVTQTPRYLIKTRGQQVTLSCSPISGHRSVSWYQQTPGQGLQFLFEYFSETQRNKGNFPGRFSGRQFSNSRSEMNVSTLELGDSALYLCASSLGSGRASNEQFFGPGTRLTVL.